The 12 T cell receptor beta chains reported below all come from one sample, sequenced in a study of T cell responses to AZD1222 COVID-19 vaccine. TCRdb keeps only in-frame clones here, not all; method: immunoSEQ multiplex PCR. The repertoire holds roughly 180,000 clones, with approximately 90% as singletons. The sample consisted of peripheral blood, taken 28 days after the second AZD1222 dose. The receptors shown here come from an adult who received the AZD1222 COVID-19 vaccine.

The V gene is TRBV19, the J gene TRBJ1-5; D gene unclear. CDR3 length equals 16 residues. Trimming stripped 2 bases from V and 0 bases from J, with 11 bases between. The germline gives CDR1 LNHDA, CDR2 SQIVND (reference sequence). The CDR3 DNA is TGTGCCAGTAGTATACAAGGATTTTATAGCAATCAGCCCCAGCATTTT. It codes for CASSIQGFYSNQPQHF.

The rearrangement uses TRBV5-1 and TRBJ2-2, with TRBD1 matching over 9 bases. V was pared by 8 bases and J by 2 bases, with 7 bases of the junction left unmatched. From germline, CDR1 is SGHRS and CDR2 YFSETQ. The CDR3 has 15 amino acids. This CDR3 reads CASTKQGANTGELFF. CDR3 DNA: TGCGCCAGTACGAAACAGGGGGCAAACACCGGGGAGCTGTTTTTT.

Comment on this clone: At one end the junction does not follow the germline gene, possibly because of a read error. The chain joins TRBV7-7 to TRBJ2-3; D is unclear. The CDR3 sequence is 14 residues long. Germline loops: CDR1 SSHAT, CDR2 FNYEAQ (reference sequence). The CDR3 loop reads CASSLTGSTDTQYF. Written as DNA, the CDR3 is TGTGCTAGCAGCCTCACCGGGAGCACAGATACGCAGTATTTT.

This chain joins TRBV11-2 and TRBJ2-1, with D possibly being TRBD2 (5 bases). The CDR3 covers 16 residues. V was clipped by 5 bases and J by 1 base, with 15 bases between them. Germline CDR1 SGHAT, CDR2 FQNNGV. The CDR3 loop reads CASSGLGGPSYNEQFF. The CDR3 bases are TGTGCCAGCAGCGGTCTGGGCGGGCCGTCCTACAATGAGCAGTTCTTC.

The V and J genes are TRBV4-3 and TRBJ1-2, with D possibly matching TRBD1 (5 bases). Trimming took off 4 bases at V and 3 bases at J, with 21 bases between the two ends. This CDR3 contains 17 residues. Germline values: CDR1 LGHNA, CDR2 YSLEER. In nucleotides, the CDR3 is TGCGCCAGCAGCCTAGGGGCAGTGGGGGATCGAGACTATGGCTACACCTTC. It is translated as CASSLGAVGDRDYGYTF.

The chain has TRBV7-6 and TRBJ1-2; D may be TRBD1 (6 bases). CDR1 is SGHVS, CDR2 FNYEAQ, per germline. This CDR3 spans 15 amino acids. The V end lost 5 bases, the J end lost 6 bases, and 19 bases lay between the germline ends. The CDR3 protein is CASSPSLGGRDGYTF. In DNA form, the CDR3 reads TGTGCCAGCAGCCCCTCCCTGGGGGGGCGGGATGGCTACACCTTC.

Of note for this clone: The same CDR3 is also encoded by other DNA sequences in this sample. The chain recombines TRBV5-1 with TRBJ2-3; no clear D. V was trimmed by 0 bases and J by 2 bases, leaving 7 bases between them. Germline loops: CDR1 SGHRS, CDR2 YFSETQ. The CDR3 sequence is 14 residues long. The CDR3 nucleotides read TGCGCCAGCAGCTTGGGAGGATCCACAGATACGCAGTATTTT. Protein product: CASSLGGSTDTQYF.

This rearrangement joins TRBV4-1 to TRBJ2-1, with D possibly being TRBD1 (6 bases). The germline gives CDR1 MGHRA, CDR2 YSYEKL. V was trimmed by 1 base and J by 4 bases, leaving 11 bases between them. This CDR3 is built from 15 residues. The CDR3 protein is CASSQGWTVYNEQFF. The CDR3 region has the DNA TGCGCCAGCAGCCAAGGTTGGACAGTTTACAATGAGCAGTTCTTC.

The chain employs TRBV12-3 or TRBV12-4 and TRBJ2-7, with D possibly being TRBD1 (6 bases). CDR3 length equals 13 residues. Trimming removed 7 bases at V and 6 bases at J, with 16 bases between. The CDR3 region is CASKMDSNTEQYF. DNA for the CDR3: TGTGCCAGCAAGATGGACAGTAATACCGAGCAGTACTTC.

This CDR3 is CASSRTLNTEAFF. CDR3 in DNA: TGTGCCAGCAGCCGGACGCTGAACACTGAAGCTTTCTTT. The chain links TRBV4-2 to TRBJ1-1; D ambiguous. Germline lookup yields CDR1 LGHNA and CDR2 YNFKEQ. V was pared by 4 bases and J by 0 bases, with 6 bases between. The CDR3 covers 13 residues.

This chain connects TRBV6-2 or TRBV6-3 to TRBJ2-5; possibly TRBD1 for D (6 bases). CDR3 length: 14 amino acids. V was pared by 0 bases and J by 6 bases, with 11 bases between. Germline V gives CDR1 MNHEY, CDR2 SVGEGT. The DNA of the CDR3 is TGTGCCAGCAGTTACTCGGCCAGGGGCCAGACCCAGTACTTC. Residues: CASSYSARGQTQYF.

In nucleotides, the CDR3 is TGTGCCAGCAGTTACTCATCGCAGAACTATGGCTACACCTTC. Encoded protein: CASSYSSQNYGYTF. This sequence joins TRBV6-2 or TRBV6-3 and TRBJ1-2; no definite D call. The CDR3 consists of 14 residues. CDR1 and CDR2 (germline): MNHEY, SVGEGT. Trimming cost V 0 bases and J 2 bases, with 7 bases left between them.